The 7 T cell receptor beta chains listed next were all sequenced from one sample in a study of T cells after yellow fever vaccination. In TCRdb, the 5' RACE reads were re-called with MiXCR into one record per CDR3 protein. The sample records over 45,000 distinct CDR3 sequences, approximately 6.1% being singletons. Sequenced material: PBMCs, either bulk or a sorted T-cell subset (CD4+, CD8+, memory, or dextramer-sorted; not recorded which), taken on the day of the yellow fever booster vaccination. These receptor sequences come from a man aged 18-30 years who received the YFV17D yellow fever vaccine.

This clonotype was found many times. This sequence joins TRBV7-3 and TRBJ2-2; a possible D gene is TRBD2 (7 bases). Germline assignment: CDR1 SGHTA and CDR2 FQGTGA. V lost 4 bases and J lost 7, with 25 bases in between. The CDR3 is made up of 18 amino acids. CDR3 nucleotides: TGTGCCAGCAGCTCCGTCGGCGGGGGCCCTCAGTTGGGCGGGGAGCTGTTTTTT. This gives the protein CASSSVGGGPQLGGELFF.

This clonotype has a handful of counts. The rearrangement links TRBV12-3 or TRBV12-4 to TRBJ1-5; a weak D match, TRBD1 (5 bases). The CDR3 covers 13 residues. V was trimmed by 6 bases and J by 7 bases, leaving 13 bases between them. DNA for the CDR3: TGTGCCAGCAGGTTGGGAGGGGTACAGCCCCAGCATTTT. Translated, it gives CASRLGGVQPQHF.

CDR3 residues: CASSLNGITYEQYF. The CDR3, as DNA: TGTGCCAGCAGCTTGAATGGGATCACCTACGAGCAGTACTTC. The chain links TRBV5-6 to TRBJ2-7; no reliable D call. Germline loops: CDR1 SGHDT, CDR2 YYEEEE. CDR3 length: 14 residues. The V and J ends lost 1 base and 2 bases respectively, with 10 bases between them.

This clonotype was counted a few times. The chain uses TRBV4-1 and TRBJ1-1; no reliable D call. The CDR3 runs 19 residues. CDR1 and CDR2 from the germline V gene are MGHRA and YSYEKL. Trimming removed 4 bases at V and 4 bases at J, with 28 bases between. This CDR3 is CASSLSPGSEFTSPTEAFF. CDR3 nucleotide sequence: TGCGCCAGCAGCCTTTCACCGGGGTCGGAGTTCACGTCCCCCACTGAAGCTTTCTTT.

This clonotype was counted at least ten times. The chain employs TRBV7-8 and TRBJ1-1; 7 bases are shared with TRBD1. The CDR3 is 15 residues long. V shed 8 bases, J shed 4 bases, and the junction held 13 bases outside the gene matches. The germline V gene has CDR1 SGHVS and CDR2 FQNEAQ. The CDR3 DNA is TGTGCCAGCCGCGTGACAGGGCACGTTGCCACTGAAGCTTTCTTT. It yields the protein CASRVTGHVATEAFF.

This clonotype occurred many times. V usage is TRBV7-7 and J usage is TRBJ2-1, with 7 nucleotides matching TRBD1. Germline-derived CDR1 and CDR2 are SSHAT and FNYEAQ (reference sequence). V lost 5 bases, J lost 8 bases, and 9 bases stayed unmatched. The CDR3 extends over 14 amino acids. CDR3 sequence: CASSPNRGAHEQFF. Written as DNA, the CDR3 is TGTGCCAGCAGCCCGAACAGGGGAGCCCATGAGCAGTTCTTC.

The gene calls are TRBV11-2 and TRBJ1-2; D is ambiguous. V gave up 3 bases and J gave up 6 bases, with 11 bases separating them. The CDR3 extends over 13 amino acids. Germline loops: CDR1 SGHAT, CDR2 FQNNGV. CDR3 nucleotide sequence: TGTGCCAGCAGCTTGGGTTTTCCCCATGGCTACACCTTC. This translates into CASSLGFPHGYTF. The full variable domain, its missing parts supplied by reference TRBV11-2 and TRBJ1-2, is EAGVAQSPRYKIIEKRQSVAFWCNPISGHATLYWYQQILGQGPKLLIQFQNNGVVDDSQLPKDRFSAERLKGVDSTLKIQPAKLEDSAVYLCASSLGFPHGYTFGSGTRLTVV.